This T cell receptor (beta chain) emerged from a study of response to subunit inactivated influenza vaccine. Regarding the study as a whole: T cells newly recruited by each seasonal influenza vaccination are few, the authors suggested.

This clonotype appeared many times. Its target is not known. TCRdb re-called the RT-PCR reads through MiXCR, storing one row per CDR3 protein. The sample has about 700,000 distinct CDR3 sequences, roughly 15% seen once. Germline V gene data show CDR1 as MNHNS and CDR2 as SASEGT. The CDR3 extends over 14 amino acids. V shed 11 bases, J shed 5 bases, and the junction held 13 bases outside the gene matches. The TCR was taken from a man over 45 who received an inactivated influenza vaccine. The V gene is TRBV6-1, the J gene TRBJ1-2; 8 bases are shared with TRBD1. The sequencing here drew on PBMCs from blood, taken 14 to 15 days before vaccination. CDR3 loop: CAARGRGDNYGYTF. For the CDR3, the DNA is TGTGCCGCCAGGGGGCGCGGGGATAATTATGGCTACACCTTC.